Listed here are 15 T cell receptor beta chains from one sample, sequenced in a study of cytomegalovirus exposure and HLA in healthy donors. In the PCR, 60 Vbeta and 13 Jbeta primers were used. Produced via immunoSEQ multiplex PCR; TCRdb's table is partial and in-frame only. Counted here are 150,000 to 200,000 clones, approximately 80% occurring once; the ten biggest clones make up around 1.6%. Sequencing was carried out using PBMCs. These receptor sequences come from a woman aged 25 to 39 in good health and CMV-seronegative.

This chain's CDR3 is CASSLAGGPGETQYF. In DNA, the CDR3 is TGCGCCAGCAGCCTAGCGGGGGGGCCAGGAGAGACCCAGTACTTC. The genes are TRBV5-1 and TRBJ2-5; 12 positions agree with TRBD2. With 4 bases clipped from V and 4 bases from J, the junction kept 5 bases outside the gene matches. The germline gives CDR1 SGHRS, CDR2 YFSETQ. The CDR3 has 15 residues.

Only one count was recorded for this clone. The chain combines TRBV5-4 with TRBJ2-7; D not certain. CDR1 and CDR2 from the germline V gene are SGHNT and YYREEE (reference sequence). The CDR3 is made up of 14 amino acids. The V gene lost 3 bases and the J gene lost 3 bases, with 13 bases spanning the gap. Here the CDR3 reads CASSYATMNYEQYF. CDR3 in DNA: TGTGCCAGCAGCTATGCGACAATGAACTACGAGCAGTACTTC.

This clone has a handful of counts. The chain links TRBV30 to TRBJ2-2; the D gene is possibly TRBD2 (5 bases). Looked up from germline, CDR1 is GTSNPN and CDR2 is SVGIG (reference sequence). V lost 2 bases, J lost 4 bases, and 11 bases lay in between. CDR3 length equals 14 residues. CDR3 region: CAWSLLAVTGELFF. In DNA form, the CDR3 reads TGTGCCTGGAGTCTTCTAGCAGTCACCGGGGAGCTGTTTTTT.

The V call is TRBV4-3, the J call TRBJ2-7; 10 bases are shared with TRBD2. The V gene's germline CDR1 is LGHNA and CDR2 YSLEER. The CDR3 length is 15 residues. The V gene end was trimmed by 0 bases and the J gene end by 1 base; junction bases not matched to a gene: 0. CDR3 DNA sequence: TGCGCCAGCAGCCAAGAGGGACTAGCGTCCTACGAGCAGTACTTC. Amino acids: CASSQEGLASYEQYF.

This clone was observed a single time. The V call is TRBV6-1, the J call TRBJ1-5; D remains ambiguous. The CDR3 covers 15 residues. V lost 2 bases and J lost 1, with 9 bases in between. Germline values: CDR1 MNHNS, CDR2 SASEGT. CDR3 protein: CASSELRISNQPQHF. CDR3 in DNA: TGTGCCAGCAGTGAATTGAGGATAAGCAATCAGCCCCAGCATTTT.

This clone came up once. The chain links TRBV28 to TRBJ1-4, with D possibly TRBD1 on 5 matching bases. Germline V gene sequence: CDR1 MDHEN, CDR2 SYDVKM. This CDR3 region has 15 residues. V dropped 5 bases and J dropped 1 base, with 11 bases sitting between them. CDR3 region: CASSKSGGTNEKLFF. The DNA of the CDR3 is TGTGCCAGCAGTAAGTCCGGGGGAACTAATGAAAAACTGTTTTTT.

The chain is built from TRBV7-9 and TRBJ2-3, with 8 positions matching TRBD2. Germline-derived CDR1 and CDR2 are SEHNR and FQNEAQ (reference sequence). The CDR3 totals 18 residues. The V segment lost 5 bases and the J segment 3 bases; nucleotides outside the gene matches: 16. The CDR3 region has the DNA TGTGCCAGCAGCCTGCCTCTTCGGCTAGCGGGTTTAACAGATACGCAGTATTTT. Encoded protein: CASSLPLRLAGLTDTQYF. The variable domain in full, with the rest retrieved from reference TRBV7-9 and TRBJ2-3, is DTGVSQNPRHKITKRGQNVTFRCDPISEHNRLYWYRQTLGQGPEFLTYFQNEAQLEKSRLLSDRFSAERPKGSFSTLEIQRTEQGDSAMYLCASSLPLRLAGLTDTQYFGPGTRLTVL.

This clone was observed once. The CDR3 DNA sequence: TGTGCCTGGGAGCAAGGTGGACAGGAGACCCAGTACTTC. This sequence encodes CAWEQGGQETQYF. The chain uses TRBV30 and TRBJ2-5, with D possibly matching TRBD1 (6 bases). This CDR3 is built from 13 residues. The germline V gene encodes CDR1 GTSNPN and CDR2 SVGIG (reference sequence). V lost 5 bases, J lost 5 bases, and 15 bases lay in between.

This clone was observed a handful of times. The chain is built from TRBV11-2 and TRBJ2-7, with 7 bases matching TRBD1. After removal of 4 bases from V and 4 bases from J, the junction contained 1 base not matched to a gene. Germline V gives CDR1 SGHAT, CDR2 FQNNGV. This CDR3 has 12 amino acids. The CDR3 DNA reads as TGTGCCAGCAGCTCACAGGGGTACGAGCAGTACTTC. This translates into CASSSQGYEQYF.

V is TRBV7-2 and J is TRBJ1-1, with D uncertain. V was trimmed by 0 bases and J by 1 base, leaving 6 bases between them. Germline V gene sequence: CDR1 SGHTA, CDR2 FQGNSA. CDR3 length: 14 residues. Here the CDR3 reads CASSLAVRNTEAFF. The CDR3 region has the DNA TGTGCCAGCAGCTTAGCGGTGAGGAACACTGAAGCTTTCTTT. Combining the CDR3 with reference TRBV7-2 and TRBJ1-1 gives the whole variable domain GAGVSQSPSNKVTEKGKDVELRCDPISGHTALYWYRQSLGQGLEFLIYFQGNSAPDKSGLPSDRFSAERTGGSVSTLTIQRTQQEDSAVYLCASSLAVRNTEAFFGQGTRLTVV.

V and J are TRBV2 and TRBJ2-3, with 9 bases aligning to TRBD1. The CDR3 is 16 amino acids. Germline V CDR1 and CDR2: SNHLY, FYNNEI. The V segment lost 3 bases and the J segment 0 bases; nucleotides outside the gene matches: 4. CDR3 sequence reads: CASSEGQGMSTDTQYF. The CDR3 nucleotides are TGTGCCAGCAGTGAGGGACAGGGAATGAGCACAGATACGCAGTATTTT.

V and J are TRBV7-8 and TRBJ1-2, with 7 bases matching TRBD1. Germline V lookup: CDR1 SGHVS, CDR2 FQNEAQ. J lost 3 bases, V lost 5 bases, and 9 bases had no gene match. The CDR3 covers 15 residues. The DNA of the CDR3 is TGTGCCAGCAGCCACACAAACACAGGGGACTATGGCTACACCTTC. Its translation: CASSHTNTGDYGYTF.

The chain carries TRBV6-1 and TRBJ1-3; D call uncertain. This CDR3 has 15 residues. Germline loops: CDR1 MNHNS, CDR2 SASEGT. Trimming left V 2 bases short and J 8 bases short, with 16 bases between. This chain's CDR3 is CASSERAAKEHTIYF. The DNA of the CDR3 is TGTGCCAGCAGTGAAAGAGCGGCCAAGGAGCACACCATATATTTT.

The chain carries TRBV27 and TRBJ1-2; 8 nucleotides align to TRBD1. Germline assignment: CDR1 MNHEY and CDR2 SMNVEV (reference sequence). Trimming at V came to 6 bases and at J to 5 bases, leaving 8 bases not matched to a gene. The CDR3 has 14 residues. In DNA form, the CDR3 reads TGTGCCAGCAGCTCCCAGGGGGCTGATTATGGCTACACCTTC. Protein product: CASSSQGADYGYTF.

This clone was found a few times. The rearrangement joins TRBV5-4 to TRBJ2-1; a possible D gene is TRBD2 (5 bases). CDR3 length: 16 amino acids. With 4 bases removed from V and 3 bases from J, the gap between germline ends came to 17 bases. CDR1 is SGHNT and CDR2 is YYREEE in the germline V gene (reference sequence). The CDR3 loop is CASSPSRAWIYNEQFF. The CDR3 DNA reads TGTGCCAGCAGCCCTTCGAGGGCGTGGATCTACAATGAGCAGTTCTTC.